A single sample gave rise to the 18 T cell receptor beta chains below, sequenced in a study of cytomegalovirus exposure and HLA in healthy donors. PCR involved 60 Vbeta and 13 Jbeta primers. The table came from immunoSEQ multiplex PCR; TCRdb's copy has only in-frame clones and leaves some out. This sample contains more than 95,000 clones. The material sequenced was PBMCs. These receptors all come from a man younger than 35 in good health and CMV-seronegative.

The chain joins TRBV6-4 to TRBJ1-5, with D maybe TRBD1 (5 bases). The CDR3 runs to 14 residues. The V end was cut by 5 bases, the J end by 7 bases, with 15 bases between. Germline assignment: CDR1 MRHNA and CDR2 SNTAGT. CDR3: CASSNEDSSQPQHF. The CDR3 DNA sequence: TGTGCCAGCAGTAATGAAGACAGTTCCCAGCCCCAGCATTTT.

Turning to this clone: The same CDR3 can be traced to other DNA sequences in this sample. This chain connects TRBV5-1 to TRBJ1-1; TRBD1 might be the D (6 bases). V lost 1 base to trimming and J lost 5 bases, with 6 bases between them. CDR3 length: 12 amino acids. Germline CDR1 SGHRS, CDR2 YFSETQ. The CDR3 nucleotides are TGCGCCAGCAGCTTGAGGGGGACTGAAGCTTTCTTT. Residues: CASSLRGTEAFF.

The gene calls are TRBV6-1 and TRBJ2-1; possible D gene TRBD1, 6 bases. V dropped 5 bases and J dropped 1 base, with 12 bases sitting between them. Per germline, CDR1 MNHNS and CDR2 SASEGT. This CDR3 comprises 15 residues. CDR3 nucleotide sequence: TGTGCCAGCAGTAACAGGGATGCGTCCTACAATGAGCAGTTCTTC. Translating gives CASSNRDASYNEQFF.

V and J are TRBV29-1 and TRBJ2-7; D might be TRBD2 (6 bases). In germline, CDR1 is SQVTM, CDR2 ANQGSEA. V was clipped by 4 bases and J by 3 bases, with 7 bases between them. The CDR3 totals 11 residues. CDR3 residues: CSVGAGYEQYF. In DNA form, the CDR3 reads TGCAGCGTTGGAGCGGGCTACGAGCAGTACTTC.

The chain employs TRBV6-5 and TRBJ2-7; 7 bases are shared with TRBD1. This CDR3 comprises 13 residues. V lost 6 bases to trimming and J lost 3 bases; unmatched junction nucleotides: 5. Germline CDR1 and CDR2: MNHEY and SVGAGI. The DNA of the CDR3 is TGTGCCAGCAGCCTGGACAGGAACTACGAGCAGTACTTC. It yields the protein CASSLDRNYEQYF.

The V call is TRBV5-6, the J call TRBJ2-7; tentative D call: TRBD1 (6 bases). CDR1 is SGHDT, CDR2 YYEEEE, per germline. The V gene lost 0 bases and the J gene lost 6 bases, with 10 bases spanning the gap. The CDR3 has 13 amino acids. The CDR3 spells CASSLGTVLEQYF. Written as DNA, the CDR3 is TGTGCCAGCAGCTTGGGGACAGTCCTCGAGCAGTACTTC.

This chain links TRBV19 with TRBJ2-1; possibly TRBD2 for D (7 bases). V lost 7 bases to trimming and J lost 1 base, with 20 bases between them. Germline V gene sequence: CDR1 LNHDA, CDR2 SQIVND (reference sequence). This CDR3 region has 17 residues. The CDR3 bases are TGTGCCAGTACCCTAGCGTGGGGGGGGCCTTCCTACAATGAGCAGTTCTTC. It specifies CASTLAWGGPSYNEQFF.

The CDR3: CASSQGTGRYGYTF. CDR3 nucleotide sequence: TGTGCCAGCAGTCAGGGGACAGGGAGATATGGCTACACCTTC. The J gene is TRBJ1-2, the V gene TRBV27; TRBD1 agrees at 9 bases. V dropped 5 bases and J dropped 5; count of bases not matched to a gene: 6. The CDR3 has 14 residues. Germline assignment: CDR1 MNHEY and CDR2 SMNVEV (reference sequence).

CDR3 sequence: CASGLHPGQNSPLHF. CDR3 DNA: TGTGCTAGTGGTTTGCATCCGGGACAGAATTCACCCCTCCACTTT. The rearrangement joins TRBV12-5 to TRBJ1-6, with 7 bases lining up with TRBD1. The CDR3 sequence is 15 residues long. With V trimmed by 2 bases and J by 7 bases, 5 bases remained unmatched. Germline CDR1 is LGHNT and CDR2 is FRNRAP.

The chain couples TRBV5-1 to TRBJ1-1; 8 positions agree with TRBD1. The germline CDR1 and CDR2 sequences are SGHRS and YFSETQ. This CDR3 is built from 13 residues. V shed 6 bases and J 4 bases; nucleotides not matched to a gene: 5. CDR3 nucleotide sequence: TGCGCCAGCACTCCCGGACAGGGCACTGAAGCTTTCTTT. Its translation is CASTPGQGTEAFF.

V is TRBV28 and J is TRBJ1-4; no firm D call. Germline lookup yields CDR1 MDHEN and CDR2 SYDVKM. V shed 2 bases and J shed 12 bases, with 13 bases lying between them. The CDR3 runs to 13 residues. In nucleotides, the CDR3 is TGTGCCAGCAGTTTAGAGTCGTTGGTCGAACTGTTTTTT. Protein: CASSLESLVELFF.

This chain uses TRBV19 with TRBJ1-1; D ambiguous. V was pared by 0 bases and J by 0 bases, with 11 bases between. Germline values: CDR1 LNHDA, CDR2 SQIVND (reference sequence). The CDR3 has 16 residues. For the CDR3, the DNA is TGTGCCAGTAGTATAGATCAGGAGGCGTTGAACACTGAAGCTTTCTTT. It codes for CASSIDQEALNTEAFF.

Comments on this clone: The same CDR3 also results from other DNA sequences found in this sample. The CDR3 spells CASSERGTEAFF. In nucleotides, the CDR3 is TGTGCCAGCAGTGAAAGGGGCACTGAAGCTTTCTTT. The J gene is TRBJ1-1, the V gene TRBV6-1; a weak D match, TRBD1 (5 bases). V was trimmed by 2 bases and J by 4 bases, leaving 5 bases between them. CDR3 size: 12 residues. Germline assignment: CDR1 MNHNS and CDR2 SASEGT.

The genes are TRBV9 and TRBJ1-1; tentatively, D is TRBD1 (5 bases). The germline V and J ends were trimmed by 3 bases and 4 bases, with 10 bases remaining between them. Per germline, CDR1 SGDLS and CDR2 YYNGEE. CDR3 length: 13 residues. CDR3: CASSAGQGTEAFF. The CDR3 nucleotides are TGTGCCAGCAGCGCAGGGCAGGGCACTGAAGCTTTCTTT.

V is TRBV2 and J is TRBJ2-2; no firm D call. This CDR3 contains 15 residues. Germline V gene lookup returns CDR1 SNHLY and CDR2 FYNNEI. The ends were cut back, 6 bases at V and 0 bases at J, with 11 bases in the middle. The CDR3 nucleotides are TGTGCCAGCAGCGGTCAGGTATCGAACACCGGGGAGCTGTTTTTT. Translation gives CASSGQVSNTGELFF.

Turning to this clone: The DNA is omitted, as the CDR3 cannot be located on it reliably, and the CDR3 follows TCRdb's listing. J is TRBJ2-2 and V is TRBV30; the table's D call, TRBD2, was not checked against the DNA. From germline, CDR1 is GTSNPN and CDR2 SVGIG (reference sequence). 13 amino acids form the CDR3, both terminal residues included. The CDR3 here is CAWSVLRAGELFF.

V is TRBV9 and J is TRBJ2-7; 9 positions match TRBD1. CDR3 length: 13 amino acids. The V segment lost 3 bases and the J segment 4 bases; nucleotides outside the gene matches: 2. CDR1 SGDLS and CDR2 YYNGEE come from the germline V gene. The CDR3 loop reads CASSAGTGYEQYF. CDR3 DNA sequence: TGTGCCAGCAGCGCCGGGACAGGGTACGAGCAGTACTTC.

This chain joins TRBV2 and TRBJ2-7; the D gene is possibly TRBD2 (6 bases). V was clipped by 7 bases and J by 2 bases, with 21 bases between them. Looked up from germline, CDR1 is SNHLY and CDR2 is FYNNEI. The CDR3 consists of 16 residues. The CDR3 region is CASTLVLGRDAYEQYF. The CDR3 DNA is TGTGCCAGCACTCTCGTCTTAGGGCGGGATGCCTACGAGCAGTACTTC. Full variable domain (remainder filled in from reference TRBV2 and TRBJ2-7): EPEVTQTPSHQVTQMGQEVILRCVPISNHLYFYWYRQILGQKVEFLVSFYNNEISEKSEIFDDQFSVERPDGSNFTLKIRSTKLEDSAMYFCASTLVLGRDAYEQYFGPGTRLTVT.